This T cell receptor beta chain originates from a study of T cell responses to AZD1222 COVID-19 vaccine. Study-wide points: AZD1222 recipients seropositive at baseline numbered only 5 or 6. Following two doses of AZD1222, Spike-specific TCR breadth and depth rose. Within unmutated variant regions lay the reported targets of nearly half of spike-specific TCRs.

Generated by immunoSEQ multiplex PCR, the TCRdb table keeps only in-frame clones and is missing some. Of over 95,000 clones detected, 90% to 95% appear once; the ten largest clones hold 6.5% to 8.5%. The sample holds one count of this clone. Antigen: not known. The CDR3 loop spans 14 amino acids. CDR1 is ENHRY, CDR2 SYGVKD, per germline. V was cut by 7 bases and J by 7 bases, with 16 bases left in between. Second-dose recipients at about 4 or about 12 weeks were treated as one pooled group. The sequence derives from an adult who received the AZD1222 COVID-19 vaccine. The rearrangement uses TRBV10-3 and TRBJ2-2; D possibly corresponds to TRBD2 (6 bases). Sequencing used peripheral blood, obtained 28 days after the second AZD1222 dose. CDR3 nucleotide sequence: TGTGCCATCACCCTCGGGACTGAGCACGGGGAGCTGTTTTTT. Protein sequence: CAITLGTEHGELFF.